The subject of this entry is one T cell receptor beta chain. Its antigen has not been determined. Base-call qualities are not available, and no considerably larger clone is one nucleotide away. Trimming leaves V shorter by 3 bases and J shorter by 4 bases, with the junction holding 6 bases beyond the gene matches. The CDR1 and CDR2 encoded by the germline V gene are SNHLY and FYNNEI. Reading from cysteine to phenylalanine, the CDR3 counts 14 amino acids. Left in the record is the CDR3 DNA by itself, 42 bases read in frame from the first base. The sample's treatment or condition, from its label and the paper: roughly 18 received Ad26.COV2.S at low or high dose, single or two shots; a few received placebo; per-sample allocation not given. Repertoires of vaccine and placebo recipients were sequenced from samples collected on day 63 after the first injection. In Cohort 1b, fewer than 30 adults aged 18-55 years were enrolled at a single site in Boston, USA, between 29 July and 7 August 2020. Ad26.COV2.S was a replication-incompetent adenovirus type 26 vector expressing a prefusion-stabilized SARS-CoV-2 spike protein from the original Wuhan strain.

The immunoSEQ Assay was the method used to sequence TCRbeta CDR3 regions. After extraction, genomic DNA underwent amplification by bias-controlled multiplex PCR, followed by high-throughput sequencing. For the original study's pipeline: To quantify the absolute abundance of every unique TCRbeta CDR3 region, sequences were collapsed and filtered. T cell fraction was estimated by normalization of TCRbeta template counts to usable DNA, with usable DNA being measured through amplification of reference genes present in all nucleated cells. Repertoire TCRs were annotated as SARS-CoV-2-specific by exact matching of V gene, CDR3 amino acid sequence and J gene to a known reactive TCR set. MIRA supplied the reference SARS-CoV-2 TCR set, which was filtered for enrichment in COVID-19-positive ImmuneCODE repertoires so that public or cross-reactive TCRs were removed. Drawing on the MIRA antigens, annotated TCRs were analysed further at the level of specific ORF or position within ORF. Depth was the summed frequency of annotated unique rearrangements, while breadth was defined as annotated unique rearrangements over total unique productive rearrangements. Two-sided Wilcoxon rank-sum tests were applied when comparing TCR breadth between groups. The immuneACCESS repertoire file appears here via TCRdb, limited to in-frame rearrangements. These files lack a portion of the clones; in checked studies, under half of the deficit traces to unresolved V genes, and the cause of the others is not known. V and J calls and clone size follow that table, whereas D and trimming were derived from the DNA. Counted in this sample were about 420,000 clones; roughly 90% of them appeared once. The ten top clones hold 3.6% of the sample.

The sample comes from a study of Ad26.COV2.S vaccination and SARS-CoV-2 variants (dated by TCRdb to the early 2020s). Describing the broader study: Vaccine-arm donors were drawn from COV1001, a multicentre, randomized, double-blind, placebo-controlled phase I-IIa trial of Ad26.COV2.S in healthy adults. Dosing of Ad26.COV2.S was intramuscular, at either 5x10^10 or 1x10^11 viral particles, delivered as one shot or as two shots spaced 56 days apart. TCRbeta repertoire sequencing served as the tool for gauging how specific and how broad the SARS-CoV-2-reactive T cell receptors were following Ad26.COV2.S vaccination. A total of some 30 samples were included in the TCR-sequenced set, comprising around 20 Ad26.COV2.S vaccine recipients, 5 placebo recipients and 8 SARS-CoV-2 convalescent individuals. Trial participants were randomized into five groups of five: low-dose or high-dose Ad26.COV2.S given once or twice, or placebo on both occasions. Investigators did not know the trial group allocation while performing experiments and assessing outcomes. Overall study results and their limits: Comparing responses between vaccine doses or regimens was not something the study was powered to do. It was noted by the authors that total T cell responses may have been underestimated by the TCR breadth and depth analyses. Vaccine and placebo recipients had similar non-spike TCR breadth, a finding consistent with the vaccine containing only spike. Substantial breadth of spike-specific CD8+ and CD4+ T cell responses was reported after vaccination. Compared with placebo recipients, Ad26.COV2.S recipients showed higher spike-specific TCR breadth (P = 0.0014).

The chain couples TRBV2 to TRBJ2-7, with 7 junctional bases fitting TRBD1. The sequences come from peripheral blood, collected in a trial of Ad26.COV2.S vaccine versus placebo. This receptor was obtained from a person aged 18 to 65 who received the Ad26.COV2.S COVID-19 vaccine or a placebo. The CDR3 has the sequence CASSDPGTVYEQYF. At the DNA level, the sequence is TGTGCCAGCAGTGATCCCGGGACAGTTTACGAGCAGTACTTC.